This is a list of T cell receptor beta chains from one sample in a study of regulatory T cells in long-lasting Graves disease. TCRdb reprocessed the multiplex PCR reads with MiXCR, giving one entry per CDR3 protein. The table shows around 320,000 distinct CDR3 sequences, with 16% occurring only once. This same sample was also taken into another study, of T cells in Graves' hyperthyroidism and ophthalmopathy.

The source was peripheral blood mononuclear cells (PBMCs), collected at new diagnosis, from a patient treated with antithyroid drugs. The origin of the receptors is a man aged 35-49 years with Graves disease. The CDR3 runs from the conserved cysteine through the conserved F or W. The order of the fields is D gene, clone size, J gene, V gene, CDR3 protein, CDR3 DNA. A D gene is named only where the DNA matches it firmly. Only part of the rows carry a size: once, few, many, or a class if the clone is expanded.

>TRBD1|many|TRBJ1-4|TRBV12-3/TRBV12-4
CASSLNRGYEKLFF
TGTGCCAGCAGTTTAAACAGGGGTTATGAAAAACTGTTTTTT
>NA|many|TRBJ1-1|TRBV28
CASSFERQAFF
TGTGCCAGCAGTTTTGAGCGACAAGCTTTCTTT
>TRBD1|many|TRBJ1-5|TRBV12-3/TRBV12-4
CASSHRQGSTQPQHF
TGTGCCAGCAGCCACCGACAGGGGAGTACTCAGCCCCAGCATTTT
>NA|many|TRBJ2-7|TRBV30
CACAAGNYEQYF
TGTGCCTGTGCGGCAGGGAACTACGAGCAGTACTTC
>NA|many|TRBJ1-1|TRBV10-3
CAISELGVGTEAFF
TGTGCCATCAGTGAGTTGGGGGTGGGCACTGAAGCTTTCTTT
>NA|many|TRBJ1-6|TRBV9
CASSGGASPLHF
TGTGCCAGCAGCGGAGGAGCTTCACCCCTCCACTTT
>TRBD2|many|TRBJ2-5|TRBV6-2/TRBV6-3
CASSYSGLAWETQYF
TGTGCCAGCAGTTACTCCGGACTAGCTTGGGAGACCCAGTACTTC
>NA|NA|TRBJ2-6|TRBV6-2/TRBV6-3
CASSSGRINSGANVLTF
TGTGCCAGCAGCTCGGGACGGATTAACTCTGGGGCCAACGTCCTGACTTTC
>TRBD2|NA|TRBJ2-5|TRBV7-2
CASSLDRSGVQETQYF
TGTGCCAGCAGCTTAGATCGTAGCGGGGTCCAAGAGACCCAGTACTTC
>NA|many|TRBJ2-2|TRBV7-3
CASSFDRTTGELFF
TGTGCCAGCAGCTTTGACAGGACAACCGGGGAGCTGTTTTTT
>NA|NA|TRBJ1-1|TRBV15
CATSRDLRAEAFF
TGTGCCACCAGCAGAGATCTTAGGGCTGAAGCTTTCTTT
>NA|many|TRBJ1-4|TRBV28
CASRPGGTNEKLFF
TGTGCCAGCCGCCCGGGGGGAACTAATGAAAAACTGTTTTTT
>TRBD2|many|TRBJ2-1|TRBV5-1
CASSFSGGPFNEQFF
TGCGCCAGCAGCTTTAGCGGGGGGCCTTTCAATGAGCAGTTCTTC
>TRBD1|few|TRBJ2-2|TRBV7-3
CASSPAGQGTGELFF
TGTGCCAGCAGCCCCGCGGGACAGGGGACCGGGGAGCTGTTTTTT
>NA|many|TRBJ2-3|TRBV29-1
CSVPRVGASTDTQYF
TGCAGCGTCCCCAGGGTTGGGGCTAGCACAGATACGCAGTATTTT
>TRBD2|many|TRBJ2-1|TRBV15
CATSRDRGGGDYNEQFF
TGTGCCACCAGCAGAGATCGCGGCGGGGGAGACTACAATGAGCAGTTCTTC
>TRBD2|many|TRBJ2-2|TRBV11-2
CASSFLLAGGRGELFF
TGTGCCAGCAGCTTTTTACTAGCGGGGGGCCGGGGGGAGCTGTTTTTT